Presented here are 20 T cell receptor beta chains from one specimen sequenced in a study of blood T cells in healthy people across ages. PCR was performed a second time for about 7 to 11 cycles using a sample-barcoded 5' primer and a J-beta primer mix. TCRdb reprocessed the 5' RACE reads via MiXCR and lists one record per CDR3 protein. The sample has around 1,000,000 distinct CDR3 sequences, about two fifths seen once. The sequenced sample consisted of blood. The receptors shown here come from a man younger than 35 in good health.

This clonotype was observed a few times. The CDR3 protein is CASSLDTASALSPLHF. The CDR3 bases are TGTGCCAGCAGCTTAGACACCGCCTCGGCCCTTTCACCCCTCCACTTT. V is TRBV7-2 and J is TRBJ1-6; D gene ambiguous. The CDR3 is made up of 16 amino acids. The germline V gene has CDR1 SGHTA and CDR2 FQGNSA. V lost 1 base, J lost 9 bases, and 16 bases lay in between.

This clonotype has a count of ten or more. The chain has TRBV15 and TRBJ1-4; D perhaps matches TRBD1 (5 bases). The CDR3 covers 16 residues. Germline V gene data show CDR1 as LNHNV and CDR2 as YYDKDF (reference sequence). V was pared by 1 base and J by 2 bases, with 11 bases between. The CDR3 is CATSRAWGRTNEKLFF. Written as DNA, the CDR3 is TGTGCCACCAGCAGAGCCTGGGGACGTACTAATGAAAAACTGTTTTTT.

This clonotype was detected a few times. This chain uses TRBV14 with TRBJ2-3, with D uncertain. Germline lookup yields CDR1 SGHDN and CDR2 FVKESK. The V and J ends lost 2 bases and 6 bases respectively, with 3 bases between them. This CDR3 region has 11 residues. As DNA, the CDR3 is TGTGCCAGCAGCCAATTTGATACGCAGTATTTT. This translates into CASSQFDTQYF.

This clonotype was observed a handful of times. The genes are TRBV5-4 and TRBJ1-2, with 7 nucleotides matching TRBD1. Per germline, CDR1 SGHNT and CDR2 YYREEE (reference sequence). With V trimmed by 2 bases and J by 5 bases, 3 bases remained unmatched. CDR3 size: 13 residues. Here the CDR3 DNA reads TGTGCCAGCAGCTTCCAGGGGGGGTATGGCTACACCTTC. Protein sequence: CASSFQGGYGYTF.

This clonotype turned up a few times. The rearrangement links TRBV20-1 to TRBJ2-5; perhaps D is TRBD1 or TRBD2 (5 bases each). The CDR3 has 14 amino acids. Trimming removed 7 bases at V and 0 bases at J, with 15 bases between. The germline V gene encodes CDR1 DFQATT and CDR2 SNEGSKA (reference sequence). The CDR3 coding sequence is TGCAGTGTGCCAACGAGGGGCAACCAAGAGACCCAGTACTTC. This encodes CSVPTRGNQETQYF.

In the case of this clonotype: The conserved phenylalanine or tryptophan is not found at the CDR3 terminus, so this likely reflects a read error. Written as DNA, the CDR3 is TGCAGTGCTAGGGAGTCCGGGGGGGCCAATGAGCAGTTCATC. Translated, it gives CSARESGGANEQFI. The V call is TRBV20-1, the J call TRBJ2-1; 8 bases align to TRBD2. Germline V gene data show CDR1 as DFQATT and CDR2 as SNEGSKA (reference sequence). The length of the CDR3 is 14 residues. V was pared by 3 bases and J by 6 bases, with 7 bases of the junction left unmatched.

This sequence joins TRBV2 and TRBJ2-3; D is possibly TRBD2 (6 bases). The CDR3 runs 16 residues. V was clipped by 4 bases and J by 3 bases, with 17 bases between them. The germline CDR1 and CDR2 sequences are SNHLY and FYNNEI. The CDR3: CASSVLEGLGTDTQYF. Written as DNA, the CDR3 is TGTGCCAGCAGTGTGTTGGAGGGTCTGGGGACAGATACGCAGTATTTT.

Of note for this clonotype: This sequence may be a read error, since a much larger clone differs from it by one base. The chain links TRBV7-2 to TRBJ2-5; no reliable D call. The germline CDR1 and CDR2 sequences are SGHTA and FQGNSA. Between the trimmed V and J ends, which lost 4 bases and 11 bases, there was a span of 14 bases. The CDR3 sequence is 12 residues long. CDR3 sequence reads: CASSSSTNEQYF. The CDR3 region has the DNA TGTGCCAGCAGCTCCAGCACCAATGAGCAGTACTTC.

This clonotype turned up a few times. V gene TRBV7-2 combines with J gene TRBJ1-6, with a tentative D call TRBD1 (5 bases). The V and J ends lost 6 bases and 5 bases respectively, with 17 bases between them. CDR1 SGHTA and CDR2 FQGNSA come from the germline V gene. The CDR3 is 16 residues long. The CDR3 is CASRKASRGDNSPLHF. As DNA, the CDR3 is TGTGCCAGCAGAAAAGCCTCGAGAGGGGATAATTCACCCCTCCACTTT.

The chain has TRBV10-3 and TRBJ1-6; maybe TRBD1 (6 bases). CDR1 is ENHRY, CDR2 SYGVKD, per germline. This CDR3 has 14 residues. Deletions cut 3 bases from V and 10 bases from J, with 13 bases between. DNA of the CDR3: TGTGCCATCAGTGAAAGAGGGGGTGAATCACCCCTCCACTTT. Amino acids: CAISERGGESPLHF.

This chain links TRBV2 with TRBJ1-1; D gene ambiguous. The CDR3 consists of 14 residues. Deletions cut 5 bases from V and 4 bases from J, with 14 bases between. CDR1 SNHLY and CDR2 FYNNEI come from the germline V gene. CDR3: CASSFQTVGTEAFF. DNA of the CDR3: TGTGCCAGCAGTTTTCAGACTGTGGGCACTGAAGCTTTCTTT.

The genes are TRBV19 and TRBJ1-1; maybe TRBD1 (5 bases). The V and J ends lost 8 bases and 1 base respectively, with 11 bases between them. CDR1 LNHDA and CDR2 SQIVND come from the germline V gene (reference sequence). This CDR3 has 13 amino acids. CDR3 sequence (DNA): TGTGCCAGTTCAATGGGGGAGAACACTGAAGCTTTCTTT. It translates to CASSMGENTEAFF.

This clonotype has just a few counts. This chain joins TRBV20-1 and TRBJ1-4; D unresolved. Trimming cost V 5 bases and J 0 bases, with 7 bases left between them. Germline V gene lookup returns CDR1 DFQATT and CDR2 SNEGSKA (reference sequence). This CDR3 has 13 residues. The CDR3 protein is CSALSATNEKLFF. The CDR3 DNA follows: TGCAGTGCTCTGTCAGCAACTAATGAAAAACTGTTTTTT.

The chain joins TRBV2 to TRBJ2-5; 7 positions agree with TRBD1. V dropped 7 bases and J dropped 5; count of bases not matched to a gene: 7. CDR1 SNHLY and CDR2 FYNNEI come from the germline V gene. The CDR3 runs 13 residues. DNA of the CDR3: TGTGCCAGCATCGAGGGGGCAAGGGAGACCCAGTACTTC. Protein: CASIEGARETQYF. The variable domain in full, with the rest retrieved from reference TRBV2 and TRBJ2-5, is EPEVTQTPSHQVTQMGQEVILRCVPISNHLYFYWYRQILGQKVEFLVSFYNNEISEKSEIFDDQFSVERPDGSNFTLKIRSTKLEDSAMYFCASIEGARETQYFGPGTRLLVL.

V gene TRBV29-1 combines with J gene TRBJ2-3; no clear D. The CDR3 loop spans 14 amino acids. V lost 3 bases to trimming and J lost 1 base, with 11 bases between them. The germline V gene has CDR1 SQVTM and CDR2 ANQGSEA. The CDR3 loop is CSVERSTGTDTQYF. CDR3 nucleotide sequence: TGCAGCGTTGAGAGGAGTACGGGCACAGATACGCAGTATTTT.

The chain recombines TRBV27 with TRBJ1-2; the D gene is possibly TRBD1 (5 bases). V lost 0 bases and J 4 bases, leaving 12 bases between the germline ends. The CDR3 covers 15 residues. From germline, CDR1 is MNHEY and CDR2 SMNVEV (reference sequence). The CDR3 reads CASSLSGVGGYGYTF. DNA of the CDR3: TGTGCCAGCAGTTTATCGGGGGTAGGAGGCTATGGCTACACCTTC.

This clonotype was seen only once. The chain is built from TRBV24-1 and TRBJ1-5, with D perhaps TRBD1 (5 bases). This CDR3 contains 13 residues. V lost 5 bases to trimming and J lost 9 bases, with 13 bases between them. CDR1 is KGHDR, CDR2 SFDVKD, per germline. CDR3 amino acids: CATSGVNGGPQHF. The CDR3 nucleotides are TGTGCCACCAGTGGAGTTAACGGGGGGCCCCAGCATTTT.

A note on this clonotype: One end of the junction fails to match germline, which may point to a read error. CDR3 residues: CGALGLTYNGQFF. The CDR3, as DNA: TGCGGTGCGCTTGGACTAACCTACAATGGGCAGTTCTTC. The chain is built from TRBV20-1 and TRBJ2-1, with D possibly matching TRBD2 (6 bases). The CDR3 has 13 amino acids. Germline CDR1 reads DFQATT; CDR2 reads SNEGSKA (reference sequence).

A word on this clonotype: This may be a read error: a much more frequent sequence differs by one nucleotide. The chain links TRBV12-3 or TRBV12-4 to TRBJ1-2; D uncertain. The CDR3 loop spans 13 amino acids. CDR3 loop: CVSSLAQIGGYTF. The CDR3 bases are TGTGTCAGCAGTTTAGCGCAGATCGGTGGCTACACCTTC.

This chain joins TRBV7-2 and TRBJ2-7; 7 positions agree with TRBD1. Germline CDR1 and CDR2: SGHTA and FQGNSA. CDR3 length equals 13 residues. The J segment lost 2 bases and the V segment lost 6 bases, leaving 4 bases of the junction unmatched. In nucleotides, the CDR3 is TGTGCCAGCAGGCGGACAGGTCCCTACGAGCAGTACTTC. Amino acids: CASRRTGPYEQYF.